A selection of T cell receptor beta chains follows, all from one sample in a study of CD8+CD57+ T cells in acquired aplastic anemia. Via MiXCR, TCRdb re-called the reads, giving one row per CDR3 protein. The sample gives some 150,000 distinct CDR3 sequences, about 64% of which show up once; 35% to 50% is in the top ten. Source material: sorted CD4+, CD8+, or CD8+CD57+ T cells (not recorded which) from PBMCs. The receptors stem from a human donor with aplastic anemia. The CDR3 runs from the conserved cysteine through the conserved F or W. D genes are given only for firm matches.

j_call	d_call	v_call	cdr3_aa
TRBJ2-2	-	TRBV7-9	CASSLGLFNTGELFF
TRBJ2-7	TRBD2	TRBV7-8	CASSLVLAGGYEQYF
TRBJ2-2	-	TRBV7-3	CASSLRQGQYNEQFF
TRBJ1-4	-	TRBV7-6	CASSPSSGVSEKLFF
TRBJ2-1	TRBD2	TRBV20-1	CSAQGWASGNNEQFF
TRBJ1-6	-	TRBV7-9	CASSPSPLDSPLHF
TRBJ2-5	TRBD2	TRBV20-1	CSAQAGEKETQYF
TRBJ2-5	-	TRBV24-1	CATSGQLGQETQYF
TRBJ2-5	-	TRBV20-1	CSARDPGSGQETQYF
TRBJ1-1	-	TRBV5-1	CASSSGRVNTEAFF
TRBJ1-5	TRBD1	TRBV5-1	CASTRGQAVNQPQHF
TRBJ1-5	-	TRBV7-3	CASSQESGQPQHF
TRBJ2-1	-	TRBV7-2	CASSFLGYNEQFF
TRBJ2-2	-	TRBV24-1	CATSDPGPPGELFF
TRBJ2-7	TRBD1	TRBV5-1	CASSSGQGLYEQYF
TRBJ1-1	-	TRBV5-1	CASSAGANTEAFF
TRBJ2-3	-	TRBV7-9	CASSLGEGIDTQYF
TRBJ2-1	TRBD1	TRBV29-1	CSVGNLDRGGNEQFF
TRBJ2-3	TRBD2	TRBV28	CASSLSGGAKYF
TRBJ2-1	-	TRBV29-1	CSVEAGTAFYEQFF
TRBJ2-2	TRBD1	TRBV19	CASSVTGTGSSYTGELFF